This entry features one T cell receptor beta chain sequence. V shed 2 bases and J 5 bases; nucleotides not matched to a gene: 4. Germline CDR1 reads SGHNT; CDR2 reads YENEEA. This CDR3 has 15 residues. The data stem from a study of blood T cell repertoires in COVID-19. Study processing details: Quantification of nucleated cells was approximated via reference gene primer amplification. This table comes from immunoSEQ multiplex PCR, and its TCRdb copy is limited to in-frame clones, with some not included. V and J calls and clone size are copied from that table; D and trimming were computed from the DNA. The profile shows over 30,000 clones, more than 75% of them singletons.

The gene calls are TRBV11-3 and TRBJ2-5, with 11 bases lining up with TRBD1. The TCR sequence derives from a man aged 65-85 years with acute or convalescent COVID-19. What was sequenced was peripheral blood. Here the CDR3 reads CASSLRTGGLETQYF. For the CDR3, the DNA is TGTGCCAGCAGCTTACGGACAGGGGGCTTGGAGACCCAGTACTTC.